A selection of T cell receptor beta chains follows, all from one sample in a study of blood T cell repertoires in COVID-19. Using immunoSEQ multiplex PCR, the repertoire was profiled, and TCRdb retains in-frame clones only, with some absent. Among over 400,000 clones listed, 75% to 90% were seen once. The material sequenced was peripheral blood. The receptors were gathered from a woman between 25 and 40 years old with active or convalescent COVID-19. Both conserved end residues are part of each CDR3.

V | CDR3
TRBV6-2/TRBV6-3 | CASSYGSGGAVLNIQYF
TRBV6-5 | CASSYSGGTEAFF
TRBV7-9 | CASSLGRGYLGDEQFF
TRBV6-5 | CASRGAANYGYTF
TRBV19 | CASSIHEGEMDEQYF
TRBV10-3 | CAIRDRVNYGYTF
TRBV27 | CASSPRRGSNEKLFF
TRBV19 | CASSPGGSHNSPLHF
TRBV4-1 | CASSHDRSGDTEAFF
TRBV6-2/TRBV6-3 | CASSLGSSYEQYF
TRBV7-2 | CASSLLSNQPQHF
TRBV15 | CATSRDSILDTGELFF
TRBV27 | CASSLGTGGNQPQHF